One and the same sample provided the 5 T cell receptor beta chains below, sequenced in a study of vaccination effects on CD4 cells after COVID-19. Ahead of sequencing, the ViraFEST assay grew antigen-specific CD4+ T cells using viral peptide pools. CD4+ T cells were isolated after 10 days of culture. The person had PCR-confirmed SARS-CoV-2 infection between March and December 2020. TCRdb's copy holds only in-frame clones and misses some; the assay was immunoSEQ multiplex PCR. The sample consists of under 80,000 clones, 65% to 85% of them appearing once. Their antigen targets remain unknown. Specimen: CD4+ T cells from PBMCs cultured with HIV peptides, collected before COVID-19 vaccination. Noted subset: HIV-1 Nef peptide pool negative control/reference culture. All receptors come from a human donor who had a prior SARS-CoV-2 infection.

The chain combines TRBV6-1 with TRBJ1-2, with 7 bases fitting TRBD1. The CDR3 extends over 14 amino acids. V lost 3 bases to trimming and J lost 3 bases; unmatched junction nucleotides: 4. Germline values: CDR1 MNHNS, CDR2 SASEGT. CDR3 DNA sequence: TGTGCCAGCAGTGAGGGGACAGACTACTATGGCTACACCTTC. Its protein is CASSEGTDYYGYTF.

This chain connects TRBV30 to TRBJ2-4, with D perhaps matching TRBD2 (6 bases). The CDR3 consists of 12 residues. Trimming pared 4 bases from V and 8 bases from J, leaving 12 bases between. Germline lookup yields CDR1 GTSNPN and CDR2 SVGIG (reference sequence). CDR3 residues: CAWTGGGDIQYF. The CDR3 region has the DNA TGTGCCTGGACAGGCGGAGGGGACATTCAGTACTTC.

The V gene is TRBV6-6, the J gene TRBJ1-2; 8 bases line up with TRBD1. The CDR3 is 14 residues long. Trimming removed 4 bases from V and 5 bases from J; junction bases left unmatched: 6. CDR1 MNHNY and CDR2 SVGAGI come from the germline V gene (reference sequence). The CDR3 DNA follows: TGTGCCAGCAGTTTCGGACAGGGAAGATATGGCTACACCTTC. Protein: CASSFGQGRYGYTF.

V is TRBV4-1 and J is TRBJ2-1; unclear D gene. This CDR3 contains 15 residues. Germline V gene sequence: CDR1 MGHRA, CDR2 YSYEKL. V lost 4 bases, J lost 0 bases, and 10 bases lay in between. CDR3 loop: CASSPKYSSYNEQFF. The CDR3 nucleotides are TGCGCCAGCAGCCCCAAATATAGCTCCTACAATGAGCAGTTCTTC.

Written as DNA, the CDR3 is TGTGCCAGCAACAGGGATGGAACTAACTATGGCTACACCTTC. This sequence encodes CASNRDGTNYGYTF. The genes are TRBV25-1 and TRBJ1-2, with a weak D call TRBD1 (6 bases). Germline lookup yields CDR1 MGHDK and CDR2 SYGVNS. The CDR3 has 14 residues. V was clipped by 7 bases and J by 0 bases, with 12 bases between them.